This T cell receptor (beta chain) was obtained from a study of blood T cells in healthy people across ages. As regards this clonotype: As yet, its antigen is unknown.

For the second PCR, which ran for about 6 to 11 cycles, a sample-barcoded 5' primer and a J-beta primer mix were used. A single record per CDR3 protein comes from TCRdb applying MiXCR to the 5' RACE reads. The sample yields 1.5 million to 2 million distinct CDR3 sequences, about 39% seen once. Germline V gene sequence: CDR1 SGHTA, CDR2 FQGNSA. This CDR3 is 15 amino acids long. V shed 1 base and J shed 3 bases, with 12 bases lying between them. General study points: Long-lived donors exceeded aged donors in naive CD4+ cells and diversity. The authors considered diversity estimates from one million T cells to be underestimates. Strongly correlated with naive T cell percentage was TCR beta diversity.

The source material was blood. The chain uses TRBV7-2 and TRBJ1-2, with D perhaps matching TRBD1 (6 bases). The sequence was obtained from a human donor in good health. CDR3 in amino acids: CASSLETGLHYGYTF. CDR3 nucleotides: TGTGCCAGCAGCTTAGAGACAGGCCTCCACTATGGCTACACCTTC.